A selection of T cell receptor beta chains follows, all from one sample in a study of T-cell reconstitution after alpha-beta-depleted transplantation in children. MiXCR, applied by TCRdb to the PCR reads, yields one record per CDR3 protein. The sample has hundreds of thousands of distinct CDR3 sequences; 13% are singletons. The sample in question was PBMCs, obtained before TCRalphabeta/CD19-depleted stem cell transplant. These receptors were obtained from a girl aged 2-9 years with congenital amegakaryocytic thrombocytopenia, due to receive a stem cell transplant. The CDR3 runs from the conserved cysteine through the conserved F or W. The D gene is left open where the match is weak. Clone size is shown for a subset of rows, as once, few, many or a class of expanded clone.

CDR3aa: CSASGFAGDTDTQYF
CDR3nt: TGCAGTGCTAGTGGCTTTGCGGGCGACACAGATACGCAGTATTTT
d_gene: -
j_gene: TRBJ2-3
abundance: many
v_gene: TRBV20-1

CDR3aa: CATALAGAANTGELFF
CDR3nt: TGTGCCACCGCACTGGCGGGGGCGGCGAACACCGGGGAGCTGTTTTTT
d_gene: -
j_gene: TRBJ2-2
abundance: -
v_gene: TRBV7-9

CDR3aa: CASRGQGTNTGELFF
CDR3nt: TGTGCCAGCAGGGGACAAGGGACCAACACCGGGGAGCTGTTTTTT
d_gene: -
j_gene: TRBJ2-2
abundance: many
v_gene: TRBV21-1

CDR3aa: CASSLEADQPQHF
CDR3nt: TGCGCCAGCAGCTTGGAGGCAGATCAGCCCCAGCATTTT
d_gene: -
j_gene: TRBJ1-5
abundance: many
v_gene: TRBV5-1

CDR3aa: CASSLVVGLAEYNEQFF
CDR3nt: TGTGCCAGCAGCTTAGTAGTGGGACTAGCGGAGTACAATGAGCAGTTCTTC
d_gene: TRBD2
j_gene: TRBJ2-1
abundance: few
v_gene: TRBV7-6

CDR3aa: CASSLDSQDEKLFF
CDR3nt: TGCGCCAGCAGCTTGGACAGTCAAGATGAAAAACTGTTTTTT
d_gene: -
j_gene: TRBJ1-4
abundance: many
v_gene: TRBV5-1

CDR3aa: CASRRLVSDTQYF
CDR3nt: TGTGCCAGCAGGAGACTAGTCTCAGATACGCAGTATTTT
d_gene: -
j_gene: TRBJ2-3
abundance: -
v_gene: TRBV5-6

CDR3aa: CSARPSGSNSEQFF
CDR3nt: TGCAGTGCTAGACCTAGCGGGAGCAACTCCGAGCAGTTCTTC
d_gene: TRBD2
j_gene: TRBJ2-1
abundance: few
v_gene: TRBV20-1

CDR3aa: CSGGEGQAMNTEAFF
CDR3nt: TGCAGCGGCGGCGAAGGACAGGCGATGAACACTGAAGCTTTCTTT
d_gene: TRBD1
j_gene: TRBJ1-1
abundance: many
v_gene: TRBV29-1

CDR3aa: CASSSPQAGVLETQYF
CDR3nt: TGCGCCAGCAGCTCCCCACAAGCGGGAGTCTTGGAGACCCAGTACTTC
d_gene: TRBD2
j_gene: TRBJ2-5
abundance: few
v_gene: TRBV5-1

CDR3aa: CSARASGRMYEQYF
CDR3nt: TGCAGTGCTAGAGCTAGCGGGAGAATGTACGAGCAGTACTTC
d_gene: TRBD2
j_gene: TRBJ2-7
abundance: few
v_gene: TRBV20-1

CDR3aa: CASSFSVNYGYTF
CDR3nt: TGTGCCAGCAGTTTCAGTGTTAACTATGGCTACACCTTC
d_gene: -
j_gene: TRBJ1-2
abundance: -
v_gene: TRBV7-2

CDR3aa: CASSFRIGDSGELFF
CDR3nt: TGCGCCAGCAGCTTTCGAATTGGGGATTCCGGGGAGCTGTTTTTT
d_gene: -
j_gene: TRBJ2-2
abundance: few
v_gene: TRBV5-1

CDR3aa: CSARPLTLSSYNEQFF
CDR3nt: TGCAGTGCTAGACCTTTGACGTTGAGCTCCTACAATGAGCAGTTCTTC
d_gene: -
j_gene: TRBJ2-1
abundance: -
v_gene: TRBV20-1

CDR3aa: CSVRGQGINEQYF
CDR3nt: TGCAGCGTCAGGGGACAGGGGATCAACGAGCAGTACTTC
d_gene: TRBD1
j_gene: TRBJ2-7
abundance: many
v_gene: TRBV29-1

CDR3aa: CSARHRETTYEQYF
CDR3nt: TGCAGTGCTAGACACCGCGAAACCACCTACGAGCAGTACTTC
d_gene: -
j_gene: TRBJ2-7
abundance: -
v_gene: TRBV20-1

CDR3aa: CASNPGPTEAFF
CDR3nt: TGTGCCAGCAACCCGGGACCCACTGAAGCTTTCTTT
d_gene: -
j_gene: TRBJ1-1
abundance: -
v_gene: TRBV12-3/TRBV12-4

CDR3aa: CASSLRQLPFYGYTF
CDR3nt: TGTGCCAGCAGTTTAAGGCAACTACCTTTCTATGGCTACACCTTC
d_gene: -
j_gene: TRBJ1-2
abundance: -
v_gene: TRBV12-3/TRBV12-4

CDR3aa: CASSLTGEYEQYF
CDR3nt: TGCGCCAGCAGCTTGACAGGGGAGTACGAGCAGTACTTC
d_gene: TRBD1
j_gene: TRBJ2-7
abundance: many
v_gene: TRBV5-1

CDR3aa: CASSLEGASFYEQYF
CDR3nt: TGCGCCAGCAGCTTGGAGGGGGCGTCATTCTACGAGCAGTACTTC
d_gene: TRBD1
j_gene: TRBJ2-7
abundance: few
v_gene: TRBV5-1

CDR3aa: CASAREGFTDTQYF
CDR3nt: TGTGCTAGTGCCCGGGAGGGATTCACAGATACGCAGTATTTT
d_gene: TRBD2
j_gene: TRBJ2-3
abundance: many
v_gene: TRBV12-5

CDR3aa: CAWSVPVRRPTNYGYTF
CDR3nt: TGTGCCTGGAGTGTACCGGTCAGACGTCCGACTAACTATGGCTACACCTTC
d_gene: -
j_gene: TRBJ1-2
abundance: few
v_gene: TRBV30

CDR3aa: CASSLGYQELEQYF
CDR3nt: TGCGCCAGCAGCTTGGGCTATCAGGAGCTCGAGCAGTACTTC
d_gene: -
j_gene: TRBJ2-7
abundance: few
v_gene: TRBV5-1

CDR3aa: CASSLGFRDGYGYTF
CDR3nt: TGCGCCAGCAGCTTGGGATTTAGGGACGGCTATGGCTACACCTTC
d_gene: -
j_gene: TRBJ1-2
abundance: -
v_gene: TRBV5-1

CDR3aa: CASSLPTSSGEQFF
CDR3nt: TGTGCCAGCAGTTTACCCACTAGCTCTGGTGAGCAGTTCTTC
d_gene: -
j_gene: TRBJ2-1
abundance: many
v_gene: TRBV12-3/TRBV12-4

CDR3aa: CSARGRGVPYEQYF
CDR3nt: TGCAGTGCTAGAGGCAGGGGAGTCCCCTACGAGCAGTACTTC
d_gene: -
j_gene: TRBJ2-7
abundance: many
v_gene: TRBV20-1

CDR3aa: CASSYSSRFTPETQYF
CDR3nt: TGTGCCAGCAGTTACTCGAGCAGGTTCACCCCTGAGACCCAGTACTTC
d_gene: -
j_gene: TRBJ2-5
abundance: few
v_gene: TRBV6-5

CDR3aa: CSSRGFETQYF
CDR3nt: TGCAGCTCGCGGGGTTTCGAGACCCAGTACTTC
d_gene: -
j_gene: TRBJ2-5
abundance: -
v_gene: TRBV29-1

CDR3aa: CSVLPRVVDTQYF
CDR3nt: TGCAGCGTTCTCCCCAGGGTGGTAGATACGCAGTATTTT
d_gene: -
j_gene: TRBJ2-3
abundance: many
v_gene: TRBV29-1

CDR3aa: CASSLLPENKAQYF
CDR3nt: TGTGCCAGCAGCTTATTACCAGAGAATAAGGCCCAGTACTTC
d_gene: -
j_gene: TRBJ2-5
abundance: -
v_gene: TRBV7-2

CDR3aa: CSASLEQFQPQHF
CDR3nt: TGCAGTGCTAGCCTGGAACAATTCCAGCCCCAGCATTTT
d_gene: -
j_gene: TRBJ1-5
abundance: many
v_gene: TRBV20-1

CDR3aa: CASSLRPRPEQYF
CDR3nt: TGTGCCAGCAGTTTACGTCCTAGGCCCGAGCAGTACTTC
d_gene: -
j_gene: TRBJ2-7
abundance: few
v_gene: TRBV28

CDR3aa: CASSLLGVTGDEQFF
CDR3nt: TGTGCCAGCAGTTTATTGGGGGTAACTGGGGATGAGCAGTTCTTC
d_gene: -
j_gene: TRBJ2-1
abundance: -
v_gene: TRBV12-3/TRBV12-4

CDR3aa: CAWRTRFWDQETQYF
CDR3nt: TGTGCCTGGAGGACTCGGTTTTGGGATCAAGAGACCCAGTACTTC
d_gene: -
j_gene: TRBJ2-5
abundance: -
v_gene: TRBV30

CDR3aa: CASSLLGRSGVHNEQFF
CDR3nt: TGTGCCAGCAGCTTGCTCGGGAGGAGCGGGGTTCACAATGAGCAGTTCTTC
d_gene: TRBD2
j_gene: TRBJ2-1
abundance: -
v_gene: TRBV7-9

CDR3aa: CSATRDNELHETQYF
CDR3nt: TGCAGTGCTACCCGGGACAACGAACTTCATGAGACCCAGTACTTC
d_gene: -
j_gene: TRBJ2-5
abundance: many
v_gene: TRBV20-1

CDR3aa: CASSLRGPDTIYF
CDR3nt: TGCGCCAGCAGCTTACGAGGACCCGACACCATATATTTT
d_gene: -
j_gene: TRBJ1-3
abundance: -
v_gene: TRBV5-1

CDR3aa: CASSSFRGTQYF
CDR3nt: TGTGCCAGCAGTTCGTTTAGGGGGACCCAGTACTTC
d_gene: -
j_gene: TRBJ2-5
abundance: few
v_gene: TRBV12-3/TRBV12-4

CDR3aa: CASSLSGGSNQPQHF
CDR3nt: TGTGCCAGCAGCTTATCCGGGGGTAGCAATCAGCCCCAGCATTTT
d_gene: -
j_gene: TRBJ1-5
abundance: many
v_gene: TRBV7-6

CDR3aa: CASSNEADTQYF
CDR3nt: TGTGCCAGCAGCAACGAGGCAGATACGCAGTATTTT
d_gene: -
j_gene: TRBJ2-3
abundance: few
v_gene: TRBV6-5

CDR3aa: CSVESTGTSTDTQYF
CDR3nt: TGCAGCGTTGAGTCGACTGGGACTAGCACAGATACGCAGTATTTT
d_gene: -
j_gene: TRBJ2-3
abundance: -
v_gene: TRBV29-1

CDR3aa: CILSVADTQYF
CDR3nt: TGCATCTTATCGGTGGCAGATACGCAGTATTTT
d_gene: -
j_gene: TRBJ2-3
abundance: many
v_gene: TRBV20-1

CDR3aa: CASSPGELARLFGEQFF
CDR3nt: TGCGCCAGCAGCCCCGGAGAATTAGCCAGGTTGTTTGGTGAGCAGTTCTTC
d_gene: -
j_gene: TRBJ2-1
abundance: many
v_gene: TRBV5-1